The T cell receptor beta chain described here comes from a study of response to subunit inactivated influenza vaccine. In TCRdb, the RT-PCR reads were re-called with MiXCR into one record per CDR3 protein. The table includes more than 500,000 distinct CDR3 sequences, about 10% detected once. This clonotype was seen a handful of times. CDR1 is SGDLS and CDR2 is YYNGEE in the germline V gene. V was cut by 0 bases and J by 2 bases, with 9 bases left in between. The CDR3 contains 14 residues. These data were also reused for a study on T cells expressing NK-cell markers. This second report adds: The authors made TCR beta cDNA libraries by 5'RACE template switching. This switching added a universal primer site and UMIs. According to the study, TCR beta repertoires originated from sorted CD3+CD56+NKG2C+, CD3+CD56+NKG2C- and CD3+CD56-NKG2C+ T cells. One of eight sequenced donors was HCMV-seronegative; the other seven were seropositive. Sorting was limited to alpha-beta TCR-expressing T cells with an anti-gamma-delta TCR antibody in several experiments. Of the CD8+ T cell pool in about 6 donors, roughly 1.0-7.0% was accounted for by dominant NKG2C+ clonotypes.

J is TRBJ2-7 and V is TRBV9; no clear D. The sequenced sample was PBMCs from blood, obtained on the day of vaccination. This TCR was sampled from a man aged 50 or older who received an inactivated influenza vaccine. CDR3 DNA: TGTGCCAGCAGCGTAGCCGGAACTCCCTACGAGCAGTACTTC. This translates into CASSVAGTPYEQYF.